The 11 T cell receptor beta chains below all came from one sample that was sequenced in a study of Graves' ophthalmopathy and Graves' hyperthyroidism. Beta-chain TCR CDR3 regions were amplified from RNA transcripts. First-round RT-PCR relied on HTBI primers, and a second-round multiplex PCR came next. TCRdb fed the multiplex PCR reads into MiXCR, producing one record per CDR3 protein. The sample lists over 450,000 distinct CDR3 sequences; roughly 14% were seen once. The sequenced material came from blood. These receptors were collected from a woman aged 25 to 39 with Graves' ophthalmopathy.

This clonotype came up many times. The chain has TRBV7-8 and TRBJ1-1; 10 bases are shared with TRBD1. V dropped 1 base and J dropped 5; count of bases not matched to a gene: 13. Germline CDR1 is SGHVS and CDR2 is FQNEAQ. The CDR3 is 18 residues long. The CDR3 reads CASSLVSPRDRGRTEAFF. The CDR3 DNA reads TGTGCCAGCAGCTTAGTTTCCCCCCGGGACAGGGGTAGAACTGAAGCTTTCTTT.

Concerning this clonotype itself: Relative to the germline gene, one junction end is altered; a read error may explain this. The chain has TRBV6-1 and TRBJ2-4; TRBD1 matches 9 bases. The CDR3 spans 16 residues. In germline, CDR1 is MNHNS, CDR2 SASEGT. The CDR3 protein is CASSMGQGVRVNIKYF. The CDR3 region has the DNA TGTGCCAGCAGCATGGGACAGGGCGTTCGGGTAAACATTAAGTACTTC.

This clonotype appeared many times. No DNA is shown, since the ends of the CDR3 on it are uncertain; the CDR3 is the one TCRdb lists. V and J are TRBV19 and TRBJ1-2. The CDR3 is 14 amino acids long, termini counted. Germline CDR1 is LNHDA and CDR2 is SQIVND (reference sequence). CDR3 loop: CASTSVQANYGYTF.

The CDR3 sequence is CSVEGRTSGEQYF. The CDR3 region has the DNA TGCAGCGTTGAAGGCCGGACTAGCGGGGAGCAGTACTTC. This rearrangement joins TRBV29-1 to TRBJ2-7, with 11 bases identical to TRBD2. This CDR3 contains 13 residues. Germline V gene sequence: CDR1 SQVTM, CDR2 ANQGSEA. V shed 1 base and J 7 bases; nucleotides not matched to a gene: 3.

This clonotype was found many times. The chain uses TRBV20-1 and TRBJ2-7, with a possible D match to TRBD1 (5 bases). The CDR3 runs to 12 residues. Germline V gene sequence: CDR1 DFQATT, CDR2 SNEGSKA (reference sequence). V was pared by 5 bases and J by 3 bases, with 11 bases between. The CDR3 coding sequence is TGCAGTGCTCTCAAGGGGTACTACGAGCAGTACTTC. Protein sequence: CSALKGYYEQYF.

The sample holds many counts of this clonotype. The chain links TRBV12-3 or TRBV12-4 to TRBJ2-5, with D hard to call. The CDR3 contains 15 residues. The V and J ends lost 5 bases and 2 bases respectively, with 15 bases between them. CDR3 in amino acids: CASSLYGRSQETQYF. CDR3 nucleotides: TGTGCCAGCAGTCTTTACGGACGTAGTCAAGAGACCCAGTACTTC.

The V and J genes are TRBV12-3 or TRBV12-4 and TRBJ1-1; TRBD1 matches at 8 bases. CDR3 size: 15 residues. V lost 6 bases to trimming and J lost 4 bases; unmatched junction nucleotides: 10. The CDR3 coding sequence is TGTGCCAGCAGCGATCGGACAGGGAGAGGCACTGAAGCTTTCTTT. It yields the protein CASSDRTGRGTEAFF.

This clonotype was recorded many times. The chain links TRBV20-1 to TRBJ2-7; 9 bases line up with TRBD1. Germline CDR1 reads DFQATT; CDR2 reads SNEGSKA (reference sequence). V trimming: 0 bases; J trimming: 6 bases; junction bases outside the gene matches: 6. The CDR3 runs to 14 residues. Written as DNA, the CDR3 is TGCAGTGCTAGAGATCGGGGACAGGGCGGCGAGCAGTACTTC. Translated: CSARDRGQGGEQYF.

This clonotype was counted at least ten times. The rearrangement joins TRBV27 to TRBJ2-7; D is possibly TRBD1 (5 bases). This CDR3 has 16 residues. V lost 5 bases and J lost 1, with 18 bases in between. Germline V lookup: CDR1 MNHEY, CDR2 SMNVEV (reference sequence). DNA for the CDR3: TGTGCCAGCAGTCCGACTTGGACACCTTTTTCCTACGAGCAGTACTTC. Translating it yields CASSPTWTPFSYEQYF.

This clonotype has ten or more counts. The chain recombines TRBV19 with TRBJ1-5, with D possibly TRBD1 on 5 matching bases. V was trimmed by 3 bases and J by 3 bases, leaving 12 bases between them. The germline gives CDR1 LNHDA, CDR2 SQIVND (reference sequence). This CDR3 comprises 15 residues. CDR3 sequence reads: CASSILGEHNQPQHF. CDR3 coding DNA: TGTGCCAGTAGTATTCTGGGGGAACACAATCAGCCCCAGCATTTT.

This clonotype was counted at least ten times. The gene calls are TRBV7-6 and TRBJ2-5; TRBD2 aligns across 9 bases. In germline, CDR1 is SGHVS, CDR2 FNYEAQ. The CDR3 length is 16 residues. After removal of 3 bases from V and 1 base from J, the junction contained 6 bases not matched to a gene. Here the CDR3 reads CASSLIPSGAQETQYF. The CDR3 region has the DNA TGTGCCAGCAGCTTGATTCCTAGCGGGGCCCAAGAGACCCAGTACTTC.